These T cell receptor beta chains were read from a single sample in a study of OX40 agonist ivuxolimab in advanced cancers. The protocol was immunoSEQ multiplex PCR, while the TCRdb copy is restricted to in-frame clones and leaves out a portion. The sample shows some 33,000 clones, more than 80% of them seen only once. The sample was CD4+ or CD8+ T cells sorted from blood, taken in a trial of the OX40 agonist ivuxolimab. These TCRs come from an adult with an advanced solid tumor such as melanoma, head and neck, liver or kidney cancer. Each CDR3 is given with its conserved first and last residue. The order of the fields is D gene, V gene, J gene, CDR3 protein. The D gene is left open where the match is weak.

d_gene: -; v_gene: TRBV6-1; j_gene: TRBJ2-2; CDR3aa: CASYSGQGWTGELFF
d_gene: TRBD1; v_gene: TRBV28; j_gene: TRBJ1-4; CDR3aa: CASTPQGASEKLFF
d_gene: -; v_gene: TRBV2; j_gene: TRBJ1-5; CDR3aa: CASSEREISNQPQHF
d_gene: -; v_gene: TRBV9; j_gene: TRBJ1-2; CDR3aa: CASSTATGYGYTF
d_gene: -; v_gene: TRBV18; j_gene: TRBJ2-2; CDR3aa: CASSPLGYGATGELFF
d_gene: -; v_gene: TRBV25-1; j_gene: TRBJ2-3; CDR3aa: CASSDLGPVDTQYF
d_gene: -; v_gene: TRBV18; j_gene: TRBJ1-1; CDR3aa: CASSSGVNTEAFF
d_gene: TRBD2; v_gene: TRBV4-3; j_gene: TRBJ2-3; CDR3aa: CASSQGGGLAIDTQYF
d_gene: -; v_gene: TRBV28; j_gene: TRBJ2-3; CDR3aa: CASTTLRRLRTDTQYF
d_gene: -; v_gene: TRBV7-2; j_gene: TRBJ1-2; CDR3aa: CASTPSHTVHGYTF
d_gene: -; v_gene: TRBV10-3; j_gene: TRBJ2-3; CDR3aa: CAISETLTTQYF
d_gene: -; v_gene: TRBV5-8; j_gene: TRBJ1-5; CDR3aa: CASSYRSPGEPQHF
d_gene: TRBD2; v_gene: TRBV6-5; j_gene: TRBJ2-7; CDR3aa: CASSYERGSSYEQYF
d_gene: -; v_gene: TRBV28; j_gene: TRBJ1-2; CDR3aa: CASSTVLNYGYTF
d_gene: TRBD2; v_gene: TRBV14; j_gene: TRBJ2-3; CDR3aa: CASSQRVGGGGTDTQYF
d_gene: -; v_gene: TRBV5-1; j_gene: TRBJ1-1; CDR3aa: CASSRLTVNTEAFF
d_gene: TRBD1; v_gene: TRBV28; j_gene: TRBJ1-6; CDR3aa: CASGETGFWSPLHF
d_gene: TRBD2; v_gene: TRBV30; j_gene: TRBJ2-2; CDR3aa: CAWSPFTRTSGTGELFF
d_gene: -; v_gene: TRBV28; j_gene: TRBJ2-5; CDR3aa: CASRRRGTETQYF
d_gene: -; v_gene: TRBV5-1; j_gene: TRBJ2-5; CDR3aa: CASSSQLQETQYF